Below, 7 T cell receptor beta chains from the same sample are listed, as sequenced in a study of blood T cell repertoires in COVID-19. The assay was immunoSEQ multiplex PCR, and TCRdb's table has in-frame clones only and misses some. This sample yields 200,000 to 300,000 clones, of which approximately 89% are seen a single time; roughly 1.2% belongs to the top ten. Material for sequencing was PBMCs or T cells enriched from blood (not recorded which). The receptor source for this set is a woman aged 40 to 50 with acute COVID-19.

The chain is built from TRBV9 and TRBJ2-3; weak D call: TRBD2 (5 bases). The CDR3 runs to 17 residues. Germline values: CDR1 SGDLS, CDR2 YYNGEE. The V gene lost 5 bases and the J gene lost 0 bases, with 19 bases spanning the gap. CDR3 loop: CASSDYSRTDSTDTQYF. DNA of the CDR3: TGTGCCAGCAGTGACTATTCCAGGACGGACAGCACAGATACGCAGTATTTT.

The chain links TRBV18 to TRBJ2-4, with TRBD1 as a possible D gene (5 bases). V was trimmed by 2 bases and J by 0 bases, leaving 8 bases between them. Germline V gene lookup returns CDR1 KGHSH and CDR2 LQKENI. CDR3 length: 15 amino acids. The CDR3 reads CASSPGALAKNIQYF. The CDR3 DNA reads as TGTGCCAGCTCACCAGGGGCATTAGCCAAAAACATTCAGTACTTC.

The V and J genes are TRBV18 and TRBJ2-3; the match to TRBD2 covers 12 bases. V gave up 3 bases and J gave up 2 bases; unmatched junction bases: 6. This CDR3 spans 17 amino acids. Germline-derived CDR1 and CDR2 are KGHSH and LQKENI. CDR3 sequence (DNA): TGTGCCAGCTCACCGGCTAGCGGGAGGGACGTCACAGATACGCAGTATTTT. This codes for CASSPASGRDVTDTQYF.

This clone appeared once. The genes are TRBV7-2 and TRBJ1-2, with TRBD1 as a possible D gene (6 bases). The CDR3 is made up of 14 amino acids. The V end lost 0 bases, the J end lost 4 bases, and 9 bases lay between the germline ends. Germline V lookup: CDR1 SGHTA, CDR2 FQGNSA. CDR3 amino acids: CASSLADRPYGYTF. The DNA of the CDR3 is TGTGCCAGCAGCTTAGCCGACAGGCCCTATGGCTACACCTTC.

The chain has TRBV29-1 and TRBJ2-1; D uncertain. This CDR3 is built from 13 residues. Trimming removed 5 bases at V and 0 bases at J, with 8 bases between. Germline CDR1 reads SQVTM; CDR2 reads ANQGSEA. This chain's CDR3 is CSVSRNSYNEQFF. The DNA for the CDR3 is TGCAGCGTTTCGCGGAACTCCTACAATGAGCAGTTCTTC.

The CDR3, as DNA: TGTGCCAGCAGCGTAGGACTAGCGGTTTCCTACAATGAGCAGTTCTTC. Translation: CASSVGLAVSYNEQFF. The rearrangement joins TRBV9 to TRBJ2-1, with 9 bases matching TRBD2. The V segment lost 0 bases and the J segment 1 base; nucleotides outside the gene matches: 2. CDR3 length: 16 residues. CDR1 is SGDLS and CDR2 is YYNGEE in the germline V gene.

V usage is TRBV12-5 and J usage is TRBJ1-2; TRBD1 aligns across 8 bases. The CDR3 is 15 residues long. V lost 1 base and J lost 4; bases outside the gene matches: 5. Germline CDR1 is LGHNT and CDR2 is FRNRAP. The CDR3: CASGLGVGQGYGYTF. The CDR3 DNA reads TGTGCTAGTGGTTTGGGAGTAGGACAGGGCTATGGCTACACCTTC.